This passage covers 28 T cell receptor beta chains from one sample sequenced in a study of cytomegalovirus exposure and HLA in healthy donors. It was with 60 Vbeta and 13 Jbeta primers that the PCR ran. Profiling relied on immunoSEQ multiplex PCR, and the TCRdb table lists in-frame clones only, not all of them. Among 150,000 to 200,000 clones listed, 75% to 80% were seen once. The specimen was PBMCs. These receptors were taken from a woman in her forties or fifties in good health and CMV-seropositive.

The rearrangement uses TRBV19 and TRBJ1-1; TRBD1 matches 10 bases. This CDR3 spans 20 amino acids. Unmatched junction bases numbered 16, after V lost 3 bases and J lost 0 bases. Looked up from germline, CDR1 is LNHDA and CDR2 is SQIVND (reference sequence). CDR3 in DNA: TGTGCCAGTAGTATGCCCCTACCGGGACAGGGGCCGCGATTGAACACTGAAGCTTTCTTT. Its protein is CASSMPLPGQGPRLNTEAFF.

This clone was seen a few times. The chain combines TRBV10-1 with TRBJ1-1; no reliable D call. The CDR3 is made up of 15 amino acids. Germline loops: CDR1 WNHNN, CDR2 SYGVQD (reference sequence). Trimming pared 0 bases from V and 0 bases from J, leaving 8 bases between. The CDR3 sequence is CASSESKTLNTEAFF. For the CDR3, the DNA is TGCGCCAGCAGTGAGTCGAAGACACTGAACACTGAAGCTTTCTTT.

This clone occurred once. In the same sample, other DNA sequences code for this CDR3. The chain links TRBV15 to TRBJ2-7, with 9 bases matching TRBD1. The CDR3 loop spans 14 amino acids. Trimming cost V 2 bases and J 3 bases; bases outside gene matches: 2. Per germline, CDR1 LNHNV and CDR2 YYDKDF (reference sequence). CDR3 in amino acids: CATSRPGQGYEQYF. In DNA form, the CDR3 reads TGTGCCACCAGCAGACCGGGACAGGGCTACGAGCAGTACTTC.

CDR3 DNA: TGTGCCACCAGCTTCGGACAGAACACTGAAGCTTTCTTT. Protein product: CATSFGQNTEAFF. The chain uses TRBV15 and TRBJ1-1; D perhaps matches TRBD1 (5 bases). Trimming took off 5 bases at V and 1 base at J, with 8 bases between the two ends. The germline V gene has CDR1 LNHNV and CDR2 YYDKDF (reference sequence). The CDR3 runs to 13 residues. Full variable domain (rest looked up from reference TRBV15 and TRBJ1-1): DAMVIQNPRYQVTQFGKPVTLSCSQTLNHNVMYWYQQKSSQAPKLLFHYYDKDFNNEADTPDNFQSRRPNTSFCFLDIRSPGLGDTAMYLCATSFGQNTEAFFGQGTRLTVV.

This sequence joins TRBV2 and TRBJ1-2; weak D call: TRBD1 (5 bases). The CDR3 covers 13 residues. Germline V gives CDR1 SNHLY, CDR2 FYNNEI. The ends were cut back, 4 bases at V and 7 bases at J, with 13 bases in the middle. CDR3 sequence (DNA): TGTGCCAGCAGTGCGGAAGGAAGGGGTGGCTACACCTTC. Translating it yields CASSAEGRGGYTF.

The DNA of the CDR3 is TGTGCCAGCTCACCAAGACAGGGGGCTAATTCACCCCTCCACTTT. It yields the protein CASSPRQGANSPLHF. This chain uses TRBV18 with TRBJ1-6; TRBD1 agrees at 10 bases. Unmatched junction bases numbered 1, after V lost 2 bases and J lost 6 bases. Per the germline V gene, CDR1 is KGHSH and CDR2 is LQKENI. The CDR3 has 15 residues.

This chain joins TRBV18 and TRBJ2-5, with a weak D call TRBD2 (5 bases). Germline-derived CDR1 and CDR2 are KGHSH and LQKENI. CDR3 length equals 13 residues. Trimming removed 3 bases from V and 4 bases from J, with 9 bases in between. CDR3 coding DNA: TGTGCCAGCTCACCGAACGAGGGAGAGACCCAGTACTTC. The encoded protein is CASSPNEGETQYF.

This sequence joins TRBV6-6 and TRBJ2-7; TRBD1 matches 8 bases. V lost 9 bases and J lost 6; bases outside the gene matches: 10. The CDR3 length is 13 residues. The germline V gene has CDR1 MNHNY and CDR2 SVGAGI (reference sequence). The CDR3: CASVRDRSGEQYF. The CDR3 nucleotides read TGTGCCAGTGTAAGGGACAGGTCGGGCGAGCAGTACTTC.

The V call is TRBV11-2, the J call TRBJ2-7; a possible D gene is TRBD1 (5 bases). The CDR3 sequence is 19 residues long. Trimming removed 6 bases from V and 2 bases from J, with 29 bases in between. Germline-derived CDR1 and CDR2 are SGHAT and FQNNGV. CDR3 in DNA: TGTGCCAGCAGATTTTGGGTAGGGCAGGGCCAAGAGGACACCTACGAGCAGTACTTC. Translation gives CASRFWVGQGQEDTYEQYF.

This chain uses TRBV7-9 with TRBJ1-1; perhaps TRBD1 as D (5 bases). V lost 6 bases and J lost 2, with 13 bases in between. The CDR3 extends over 14 amino acids. Germline CDR1 is SEHNR and CDR2 is FQNEAQ (reference sequence). CDR3 coding DNA: TGTGCCAGCAGACATCAGGGAGGTAACACTGAAGCTTTCTTT. Residues: CASRHQGGNTEAFF. The whole variable domain, filled in from reference TRBV7-9 and TRBJ1-1, reads DTGVSQNPRHKITKRGQNVTFRCDPISEHNRLYWYRQTLGQGPEFLTYFQNEAQLEKSRLLSDRFSAERPKGSFSTLEIQRTEQGDSAMYLCASRHQGGNTEAFFGQGTRLTVV.

The chain employs TRBV6-1 and TRBJ1-3, with TRBD1 matching 7 bases. Germline V gene sequence: CDR1 MNHNS, CDR2 SASEGT. The CDR3 consists of 16 residues. V was clipped by 4 bases and J by 1 base; unmatched bases: 7. CDR3 sequence: CASSVNRGLSGNTIYF. In nucleotides, the CDR3 is TGTGCCAGCAGTGTAAACAGGGGACTTTCTGGAAACACCATATATTTT.

Regarding this clone: One end of the junction does not line up with germline, which may come from a read error. This chain uses TRBV7-7 with TRBJ1-2; D may be TRBD1 (6 bases). The CDR3 sequence is 13 residues long. Germline loops: CDR1 SSHAT, CDR2 FNYEAQ (reference sequence). The CDR3 DNA is TGTCTGAGACCCAGGGAGGGGGACTATGGCTACATCTTC. Amino acid sequence: CLRPREGDYGYIF.

Regarding this clone: Sequence at one end of the junction differs from germline and may be a read error. The chain recombines TRBV7-7 with TRBJ2-7, with 10 bases fitting TRBD1. Germline CDR1 SSHAT, CDR2 FNYEAQ (reference sequence). The CDR3 loop spans 14 amino acids. The CDR3 sequence is CASSSGTGDYEQYF. CDR3 DNA sequence: TGTGCTAGCAGCTCCGGGACAGGGGACTACGAGCAGTACTTC.

The V call is TRBV9, the J call TRBJ2-7; D is perhaps TRBD1 (5 bases). V lost 0 bases and J 5 bases, leaving 15 bases between the germline ends. Germline V gives CDR1 SGDLS, CDR2 YYNGEE. The CDR3 is 15 amino acids. In DNA form, the CDR3 reads TGTGCCAGCAGCGTAGGCAGGGTTAGGTTTAACGAGCAGTACTTC. Translation: CASSVGRVRFNEQYF. The full variable domain, with the rest looked up from reference TRBV9 and TRBJ2-7, is DSGVTQTPKHLITATGQRVTLRCSPRSGDLSVYWYQQSLDQGLQFLIQYYNGEERAKGNILERFSAQQFPDLHSELNLSSLELGDSALYFCASSVGRVRFNEQYFGPGTRLTVT.

The rearrangement links TRBV5-1 to TRBJ2-2; TRBD1 might be the D (7 bases). Germline V gene lookup returns CDR1 SGHRS and CDR2 YFSETQ. The germline V and J ends were trimmed by 6 bases and 3 bases, with 15 bases remaining between them. The CDR3 is made up of 15 amino acids. CDR3 sequence reads: CASTPQGGDTGELFF. In nucleotides, the CDR3 is TGCGCCAGCACCCCCCAGGGGGGCGACACCGGGGAGCTGTTTTTT. The full variable domain, its missing parts supplied by reference TRBV5-1 and TRBJ2-2, is KAGVTQTPRYLIKTRGQQVTLSCSPISGHRSVSWYQQTPGQGLQFLFEYFSETQRNKGNFPGRFSGRQFSNSRSEMNVSTLELGDSALYLCASTPQGGDTGELFFGEGSRLTVL.

This chain connects TRBV7-9 to TRBJ1-3; no clear D. The ends were cut back, 0 bases at V and 0 bases at J, with 3 bases in the middle. The germline CDR1 and CDR2 sequences are SEHNR and FQNEAQ (reference sequence). CDR3 size: 14 residues. The CDR3 DNA reads as TGTGCCAGCAGCTTAGCCGGCTCTGGAAACACCATATATTTT. Its protein product is CASSLAGSGNTIYF.

The gene calls are TRBV5-1 and TRBJ2-3; 13 positions agree with TRBD2. This CDR3 has 18 residues. Trimming removed 4 bases from V and 3 bases from J; junction bases left unmatched: 11. The germline V gene encodes CDR1 SGHRS and CDR2 YFSETQ. This chain's CDR3 is CASSLRALLAGGTDTQYF. DNA for the CDR3: TGCGCCAGCAGCCTCAGGGCTCTACTAGCGGGGGGGACAGATACGCAGTATTTT.

Comments on this clone: The sample carries other DNA sequences with the same CDR3. The chain carries TRBV15 and TRBJ2-7; D is unresolved. The CDR3 totals 12 residues. Per germline, CDR1 LNHNV and CDR2 YYDKDF (reference sequence). V was trimmed by 0 bases and J by 4 bases, leaving 4 bases between them. The CDR3 sequence is CATSRDRYEQYF. The CDR3 nucleotides are TGTGCCACCAGCAGAGACAGATACGAGCAGTACTTC.

The chain couples TRBV7-2 to TRBJ1-5; weak D call: TRBD1 (6 bases). Germline assignment: CDR1 SGHTA and CDR2 FQGNSA. V lost 5 bases and J lost 1, with 12 bases in between. The CDR3 sequence is 15 residues long. CDR3 DNA: TGTGCCAGCAGCCGGACAGCCAGGAGCAATCAGCCCCAGCATTTT. It encodes CASSRTARSNQPQHF.

This chain joins TRBV10-3 and TRBJ1-1, with a tentative D call TRBD1 (5 bases). V was cut by 7 bases and J by 5 bases, with 14 bases left in between. Germline V gives CDR1 ENHRY, CDR2 SYGVKD. The CDR3 consists of 13 residues. CDR3 loop: CAIKRGGETEAFF. The CDR3 DNA reads as TGTGCCATCAAACGGGGGGGAGAGACTGAAGCTTTCTTT.

This sequence joins TRBV7-2 and TRBJ2-7; 9 nucleotides align to TRBD1. Germline CDR1 SGHTA, CDR2 FQGNSA. V was clipped by 5 bases and J by 2 bases; unmatched bases: 4. This CDR3 region has 14 residues. CDR3 DNA: TGTGCCAGCAGCCTATGGACAGGGGCCTACGAGCAGTACTTC. It codes for CASSLWTGAYEQYF.

This rearrangement joins TRBV5-5 to TRBJ2-7, with 9 bases lining up with TRBD1. V trimming: 0 bases; J trimming: 8 bases; junction bases outside the gene matches: 21. Germline V gene data show CDR1 as SGHKS and CDR2 as YYEKEE (reference sequence). The CDR3 contains 19 residues. The CDR3 DNA is TGTGCCAGCAGCTTGGAGATGACAGGGGGTTCCGAGGGCGGTTGGCAGCAGTACTTC. It encodes CASSLEMTGGSEGGWQQYF.

This clone was seen only a few times. The rearrangement uses TRBV7-9 and TRBJ1-3, with 8 bases that match TRBD1. CDR1 is SEHNR and CDR2 is FQNEAQ in the germline V gene (reference sequence). The J segment lost 5 bases and the V segment lost 5 bases, leaving 8 bases of the junction unmatched. The CDR3 length is 15 residues. DNA for the CDR3: TGTGCCAGCAGCGTCGGGACAGGCACGAGAAACACCATATATTTT. Translated: CASSVGTGTRNTIYF. Filled out from reference TRBV7-9 and TRBJ1-3, the complete variable domain reads DTGVSQNPRHKITKRGQNVTFRCDPISEHNRLYWYRQTLGQGPEFLTYFQNEAQLEKSRLLSDRFSAERPKGSFSTLEIQRTEQGDSAMYLCASSVGTGTRNTIYFGEGSWLTVV.

The rearrangement uses TRBV29-1 and TRBJ2-3; 7 bases agree with TRBD2. The CDR3 totals 13 residues. J lost 4 bases, V lost 3 bases, and 4 bases had no gene match. Germline-derived CDR1 and CDR2 are SQVTM and ANQGSEA. CDR3: CSVEGLMPDTQYF. Written as DNA, the CDR3 is TGCAGCGTTGAGGGACTAATGCCAGATACGCAGTATTTT.

This clone is a singleton in its sample. The genes are TRBV20-1 and TRBJ2-7; D perhaps matches TRBD1 (6 bases). Germline CDR1 reads DFQATT; CDR2 reads SNEGSKA (reference sequence). CDR3 length: 11 amino acids. V was cut by 5 bases and J by 4 bases, with 9 bases left in between. CDR3 residues: CSAVQGYEQYF. The CDR3 DNA sequence: TGCAGTGCTGTACAGGGTTACGAGCAGTACTTC.

V gene TRBV7-9 combines with J gene TRBJ1-3, with 9 positions matching TRBD1. This CDR3 comprises 17 residues. The V segment lost 2 bases and the J segment 4 bases; nucleotides outside the gene matches: 9. Germline-derived CDR1 and CDR2 are SEHNR and FQNEAQ (reference sequence). The chain's CDR3 is CASSLSRTGANGNTIYF. In nucleotides, the CDR3 is TGTGCCAGCAGCTTATCCCGGACAGGGGCGAACGGAAACACCATATATTTT. The entire variable domain, with the rest obtained from reference TRBV7-9 and TRBJ1-3, is as follows: DTGVSQNPRHKITKRGQNVTFRCDPISEHNRLYWYRQTLGQGPEFLTYFQNEAQLEKSRLLSDRFSAERPKGSFSTLEIQRTEQGDSAMYLCASSLSRTGANGNTIYFGEGSWLTVV.

The genes are TRBV4-2 and TRBJ2-7; perhaps TRBD1 as D (6 bases). The CDR3 totals 15 residues. Germline assignment: CDR1 LGHNA and CDR2 YNFKEQ. The V gene lost 1 base and the J gene lost 0 bases, with 10 bases spanning the gap. The CDR3 sequence is CASSQGAGASYEQYF. In nucleotides, the CDR3 is TGTGCCAGCAGCCAAGGGGCAGGGGCCTCCTACGAGCAGTACTTC.

The V call is TRBV4-3, the J call TRBJ1-5, with TRBD1 matching over 7 bases. V trimming: 1 base; J trimming: 1 base; junction bases outside the gene matches: 13. Germline-derived CDR1 and CDR2 are LGHNA and YSLEER. The CDR3 length is 19 residues. The CDR3 nucleotides read TGCGCCAGCAGCCAAGTATATGGAGGGACAGCTAAGAGCAATCAGCCCCAGCATTTT. Its protein product is CASSQVYGGTAKSNQPQHF.